A selection of T cell receptor beta chains follows, all from one sample in a study of a mutant IDH1 vaccine in newly diagnosed glioma. No cognate antigen is known for these TCRs. Clones were read by immunoSEQ multiplex PCR, and TCRdb kept only the in-frame ones, dropping some. The sample comprises roughly 86,000 clones, roughly 90% of which are singletons, and roughly 0.81% rests with the top ten. The material sequenced was PBMCs, taken from a glioma patient whose treatment included an IDH1 peptide vaccine. These receptors all come from a woman between 45 and 60 years old with glioma. The CDR3 runs from the conserved cysteine through the conserved F or W. Fields, in order: V gene, CDR3 length, D gene, clone size, CDR3 protein. A D gene is named only where the DNA matches it firmly. Size is stated for part of the rows, as once, few or many counts, or as a class when the clone is expanded.

V gene: TRBV9
CDR3 length: 16
D gene: TRBD2
clone size: -
CDR3 protein: CASSSARTSGSGEQFF

V gene: TRBV5-1
CDR3 length: 13
D gene: -
clone size: -
CDR3 protein: CASTGRNTGELFF

V gene: TRBV28
CDR3 length: 15
D gene: -
clone size: -
CDR3 protein: CASSSTSRWDEKLFF

V gene: TRBV30
CDR3 length: 13
D gene: -
clone size: -
CDR3 protein: CAWSGQLNSPLHF

V gene: TRBV5-1
CDR3 length: 13
D gene: -
clone size: once
CDR3 protein: CASSLFSMDTQYF

V gene: TRBV11-2
CDR3 length: 14
D gene: -
clone size: -
CDR3 protein: CASSLGQAGYEQYF

V gene: TRBV5-1
CDR3 length: 13
D gene: -
clone size: -
CDR3 protein: CASSLQGTDGYTF

V gene: TRBV18
CDR3 length: 17
D gene: TRBD2
clone size: -
CDR3 protein: CASSPPGTSGRDNEQFF

V gene: TRBV5-8
CDR3 length: 16
D gene: TRBD1
clone size: -
CDR3 protein: CASSLNGQGVIDTQYF

V gene: TRBV28
CDR3 length: 13
D gene: -
clone size: once
CDR3 protein: CASSPTTGPGYTF

V gene: TRBV7-9
CDR3 length: 16
D gene: TRBD1
clone size: -
CDR3 protein: CASSRDPGQGAREQYF

V gene: TRBV6-1
CDR3 length: 14
D gene: TRBD1
clone size: few
CDR3 protein: CASSGTGDTGELFF

V gene: TRBV6-5
CDR3 length: 14
D gene: -
clone size: -
CDR3 protein: CASSYSMGEYEQYF

V gene: TRBV6-5
CDR3 length: 13
D gene: -
clone size: -
CDR3 protein: CASSYGENYGYTF

V gene: TRBV10-3
CDR3 length: 13
D gene: -
clone size: -
CDR3 protein: CATSGHSNQPQHF

V gene: TRBV5-4
CDR3 length: 15
D gene: TRBD1
clone size: -
CDR3 protein: CASSLGWTGNYEQYF

V gene: TRBV30
CDR3 length: 17
D gene: TRBD1
clone size: few
CDR3 protein: CAWSRGLGTGSTHPQHF

V gene: TRBV5-1
CDR3 length: 14
D gene: -
clone size: -
CDR3 protein: CASSSEFGTDTQYF

V gene: TRBV5-1
CDR3 length: 15
D gene: -
clone size: -
CDR3 protein: CASSLGPANTGELFF

V gene: TRBV15
CDR3 length: 16
D gene: TRBD2
clone size: -
CDR3 protein: CATSFPGLAGADEQFF

V gene: TRBV29-1
CDR3 length: 18
D gene: -
clone size: -
CDR3 protein: CSVDYDARRRAQNTEAFF

V gene: TRBV19
CDR3 length: 12
D gene: -
clone size: -
CDR3 protein: CASSPSTYEQYF

V gene: TRBV7-9
CDR3 length: 14
D gene: -
clone size: -
CDR3 protein: CASSSGQTGETQYF

V gene: TRBV21-1
CDR3 length: 15
D gene: -
clone size: -
CDR3 protein: CASSRAGHSNQPQHF

V gene: TRBV4-2
CDR3 length: 14
D gene: -
clone size: -
CDR3 protein: CASSQGSAGSEQYF

V gene: TRBV7-7
CDR3 length: 15
D gene: -
clone size: -
CDR3 protein: CASSLKSATPETQYF

V gene: TRBV7-2
CDR3 length: 15
D gene: -
clone size: once
CDR3 protein: CASSLAPAGIYEQYF

V gene: TRBV27
CDR3 length: 14
D gene: -
clone size: -
CDR3 protein: CASSRQALSYEQYF

V gene: TRBV21-1
CDR3 length: 16
D gene: -
clone size: -
CDR3 protein: CASSKGVTGGIGELFF